At least ten counts were recorded for the clone carrying this TCR beta chain. Trimming took 3 bases from V and 5 from J, leaving 7 bases between them. The length of the CDR3 is 12 residues. Germline CDR1 is MDHEN and CDR2 is SYDVKM. The sample originates from a study of regulatory T cells in long-lasting Graves disease. Relying on iRepertoire HTBI primers and Arm-PCR of CDR3 regions, the team built TCR beta libraries. TCRdb analysed the multiplex PCR reads with MiXCR anew, one entry per CDR3 protein. The repertoire has 700,000 or so distinct CDR3 sequences, about 32% of them found once; the top ten carry roughly 41%. As for time point: persistent/refractory GD, antithyroid drugs over 5 years with positive TRAb. Extracted PBMC RNA gave rise to the TCR library.

The sequence came from a female donor with Graves disease. The rearrangement links TRBV28 to TRBJ1-2; no definite D call. The sample in question was peripheral blood mononuclear cells (PBMCs), obtained when the disease was refractory, from a patient treated with antithyroid drugs. The CDR3 region has the DNA TGTGCCAGCAGTTTTTCTGGTTATGGCTACACCTTC. This gives the protein CASSFSGYGYTF.